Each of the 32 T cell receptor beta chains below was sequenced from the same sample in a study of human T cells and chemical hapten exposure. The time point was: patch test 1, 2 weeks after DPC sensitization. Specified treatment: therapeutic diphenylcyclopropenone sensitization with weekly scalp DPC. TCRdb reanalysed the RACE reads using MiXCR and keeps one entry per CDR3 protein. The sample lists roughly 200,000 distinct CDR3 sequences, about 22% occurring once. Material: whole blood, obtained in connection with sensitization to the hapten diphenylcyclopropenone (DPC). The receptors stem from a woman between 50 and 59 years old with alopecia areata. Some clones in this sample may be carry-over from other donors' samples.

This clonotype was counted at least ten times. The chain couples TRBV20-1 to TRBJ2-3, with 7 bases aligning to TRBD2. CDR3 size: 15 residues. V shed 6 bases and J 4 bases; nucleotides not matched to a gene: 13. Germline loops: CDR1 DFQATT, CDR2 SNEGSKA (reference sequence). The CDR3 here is CSAKETSRESDTQYF. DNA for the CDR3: TGCAGTGCCAAGGAGACTAGCCGGGAGTCAGATACGCAGTATTTT.

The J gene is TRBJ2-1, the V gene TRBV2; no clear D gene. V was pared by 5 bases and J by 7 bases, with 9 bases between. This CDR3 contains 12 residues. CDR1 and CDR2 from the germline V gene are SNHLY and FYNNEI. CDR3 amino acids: CASSYVGNEQFF. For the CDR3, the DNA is TGTGCCAGCAGTTATGTTGGGAATGAGCAGTTCTTC.

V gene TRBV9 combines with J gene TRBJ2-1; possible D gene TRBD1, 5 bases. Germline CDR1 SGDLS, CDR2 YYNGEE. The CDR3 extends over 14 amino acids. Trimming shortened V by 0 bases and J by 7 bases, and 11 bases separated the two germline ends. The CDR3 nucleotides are TGTGCCAGCAGCGTAGAGGGGTATAAAAATGAGCAGTTCTTC. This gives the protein CASSVEGYKNEQFF.

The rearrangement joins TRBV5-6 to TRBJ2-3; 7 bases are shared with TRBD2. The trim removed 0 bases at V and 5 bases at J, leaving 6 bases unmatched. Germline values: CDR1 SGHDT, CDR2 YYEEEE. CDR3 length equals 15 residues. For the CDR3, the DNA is TGTGCCAGCAGCTTGGATCCCGGGAGGATAGATACGCAGTATTTT. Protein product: CASSLDPGRIDTQYF. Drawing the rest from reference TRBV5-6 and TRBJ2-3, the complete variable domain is DAGVTQSPTHLIKTRGQQVTLRCSPKSGHDTVSWYQQALGQGPQFIFQYYEEEERQRGNFPDRFSGHQFPNYSSELNVNALLLGDSALYLCASSLDPGRIDTQYFGPGTRLTVL.

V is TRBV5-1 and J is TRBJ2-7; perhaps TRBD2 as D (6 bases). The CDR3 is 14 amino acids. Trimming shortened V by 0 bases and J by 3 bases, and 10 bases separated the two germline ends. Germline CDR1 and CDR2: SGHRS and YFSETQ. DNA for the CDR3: TGCGCCAGCAGCTTGGAGGCGGGGAACTACGAGCAGTACTTC. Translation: CASSLEAGNYEQYF. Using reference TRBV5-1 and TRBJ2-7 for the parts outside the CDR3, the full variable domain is KAGVTQTPRYLIKTRGQQVTLSCSPISGHRSVSWYQQTPGQGLQFLFEYFSETQRNKGNFPGRFSGRQFSNSRSEMNVSTLELGDSALYLCASSLEAGNYEQYFGPGTRLTVT.

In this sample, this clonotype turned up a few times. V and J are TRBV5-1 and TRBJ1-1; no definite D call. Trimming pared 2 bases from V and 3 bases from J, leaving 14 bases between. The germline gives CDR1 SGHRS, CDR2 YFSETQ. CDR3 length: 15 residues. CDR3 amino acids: CASSFSRRSDTEAFF. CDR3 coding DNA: TGCGCCAGCAGCTTTTCGAGGAGGTCGGACACTGAAGCTTTCTTT.

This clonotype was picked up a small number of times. The chain's CDR3 is CASSFRAAGNEQFF. The CDR3 nucleotides read TGTGCCAGCAGCTTCCGGGCTGCTGGGAATGAGCAGTTCTTC. The V call is TRBV5-6, the J call TRBJ2-1; D is undetermined. Trimming took 2 bases from V and 7 from J, leaving 13 bases between them. Looked up from germline, CDR1 is SGHDT and CDR2 is YYEEEE. The CDR3 covers 14 residues.

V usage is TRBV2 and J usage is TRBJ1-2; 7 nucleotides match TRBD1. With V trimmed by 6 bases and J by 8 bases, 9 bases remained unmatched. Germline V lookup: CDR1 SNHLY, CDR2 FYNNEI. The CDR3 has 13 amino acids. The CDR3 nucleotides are TGTGCCAGCAGCCAGGGGGAGGTCCGAGGCTACACCTTC. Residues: CASSQGEVRGYTF.

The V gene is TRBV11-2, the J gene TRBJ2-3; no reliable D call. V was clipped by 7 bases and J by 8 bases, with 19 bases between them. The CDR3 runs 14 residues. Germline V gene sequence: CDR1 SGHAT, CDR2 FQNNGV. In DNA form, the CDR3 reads TGTGCCAGCACCTATGGTGCAGGCTCAGGTACGCAGTATTTT. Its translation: CASTYGAGSGTQYF.

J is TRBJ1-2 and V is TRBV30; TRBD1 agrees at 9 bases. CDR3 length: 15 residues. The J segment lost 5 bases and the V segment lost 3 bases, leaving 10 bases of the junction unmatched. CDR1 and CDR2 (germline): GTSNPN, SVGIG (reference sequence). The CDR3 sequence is CAWSMDRGGWYGYTF. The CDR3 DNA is TGTGCCTGGAGCATGGACAGGGGCGGGTGGTATGGCTACACCTTC. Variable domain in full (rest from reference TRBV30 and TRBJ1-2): SQTIHQWPATLVQPVGSPLSLECTVEGTSNPNLYWYRQAAGRGLQLLFYSVGIGQISSEVPQNLSASRPQDRQFILSSKKLLLSDSGFYLCAWSMDRGGWYGYTFGSGTRLTVV.

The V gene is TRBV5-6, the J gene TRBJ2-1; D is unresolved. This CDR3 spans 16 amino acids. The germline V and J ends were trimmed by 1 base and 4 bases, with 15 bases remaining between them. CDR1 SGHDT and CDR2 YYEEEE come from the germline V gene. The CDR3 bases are TGTGCCAGCAGCTTGAGGGCCGCGGCAACTTACAATGAGCAGTTCTTC. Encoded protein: CASSLRAAATYNEQFF.

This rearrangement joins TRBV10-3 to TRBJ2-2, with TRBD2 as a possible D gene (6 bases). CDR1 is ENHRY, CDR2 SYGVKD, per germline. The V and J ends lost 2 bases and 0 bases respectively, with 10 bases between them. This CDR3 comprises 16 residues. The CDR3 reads CAISESGQSNTGELFF. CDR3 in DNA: TGTGCCATCAGTGAGAGCGGGCAATCGAACACCGGGGAGCTGTTTTTT.

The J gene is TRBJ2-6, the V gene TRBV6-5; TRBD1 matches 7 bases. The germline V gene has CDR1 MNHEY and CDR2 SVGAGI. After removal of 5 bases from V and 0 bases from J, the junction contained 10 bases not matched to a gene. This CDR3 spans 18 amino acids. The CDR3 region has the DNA TGTGCCAGCAGTAATCCGGGACAGTACCGCTCTGGGGCCAACGTCCTGACTTTC. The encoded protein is CASSNPGQYRSGANVLTF.

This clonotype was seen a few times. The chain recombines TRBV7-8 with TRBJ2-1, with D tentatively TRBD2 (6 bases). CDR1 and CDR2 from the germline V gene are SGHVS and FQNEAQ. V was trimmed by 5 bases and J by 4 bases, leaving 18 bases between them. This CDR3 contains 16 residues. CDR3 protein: CASSTREARTYNEQFF. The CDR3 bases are TGTGCCAGCAGCACGAGGGAGGCCCGAACTTACAATGAGCAGTTCTTC.

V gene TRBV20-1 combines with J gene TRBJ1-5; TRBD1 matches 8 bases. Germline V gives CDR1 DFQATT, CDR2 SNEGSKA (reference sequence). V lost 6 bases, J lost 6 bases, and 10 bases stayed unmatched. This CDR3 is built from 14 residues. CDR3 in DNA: TGCAGTGCGCGGGCAGGGGGCCCCCCTCAGCCCCAGCATTTT. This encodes CSARAGGPPQPQHF.

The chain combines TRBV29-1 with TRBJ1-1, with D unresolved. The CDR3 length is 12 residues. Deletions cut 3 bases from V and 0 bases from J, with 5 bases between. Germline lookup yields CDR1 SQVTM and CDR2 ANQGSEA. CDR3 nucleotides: TGCAGCGTTGATTCGGTGAACACTGAAGCTTTCTTT. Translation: CSVDSVNTEAFF. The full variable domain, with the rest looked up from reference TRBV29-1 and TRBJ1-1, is SAVISQKPSRDICQRGTSLTIQCQVDSQVTMMFWYRQQPGQSLTLIATANQGSEATYESGFVIDKFPISRPNLTFSTLTVSNMSPEDSSIYLCSVDSVNTEAFFGQGTRLTVV.

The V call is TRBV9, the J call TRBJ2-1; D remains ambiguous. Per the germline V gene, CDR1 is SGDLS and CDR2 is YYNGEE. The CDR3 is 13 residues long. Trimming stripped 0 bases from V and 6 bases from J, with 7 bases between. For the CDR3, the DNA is TGTGCCAGCAGCGTAGACCACCCCAATGAGCAGTTCTTC. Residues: CASSVDHPNEQFF.

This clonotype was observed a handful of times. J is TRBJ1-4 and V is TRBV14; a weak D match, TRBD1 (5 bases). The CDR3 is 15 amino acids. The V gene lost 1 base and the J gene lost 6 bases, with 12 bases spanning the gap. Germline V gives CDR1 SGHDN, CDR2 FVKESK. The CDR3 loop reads CASSQALGDHEKLFF. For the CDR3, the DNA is TGTGCCAGCAGCCAAGCCCTTGGGGACCATGAAAAACTGTTTTTT.

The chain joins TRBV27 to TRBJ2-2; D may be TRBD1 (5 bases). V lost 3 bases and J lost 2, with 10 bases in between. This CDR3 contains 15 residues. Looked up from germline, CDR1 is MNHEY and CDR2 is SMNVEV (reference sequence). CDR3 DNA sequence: TGTGCCAGCAGTTTGTGGGGCAGAAACACCGGGGAGCTGTTTTTT. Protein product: CASSLWGRNTGELFF.

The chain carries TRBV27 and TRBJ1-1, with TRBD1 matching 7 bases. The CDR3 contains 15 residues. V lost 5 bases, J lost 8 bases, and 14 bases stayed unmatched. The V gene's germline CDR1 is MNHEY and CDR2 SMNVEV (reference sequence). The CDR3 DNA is TGTGCCAGCAGTCCGCATCCCAAAGGGACAGCAGAAGCTTTCTTT. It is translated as CASSPHPKGTAEAFF.

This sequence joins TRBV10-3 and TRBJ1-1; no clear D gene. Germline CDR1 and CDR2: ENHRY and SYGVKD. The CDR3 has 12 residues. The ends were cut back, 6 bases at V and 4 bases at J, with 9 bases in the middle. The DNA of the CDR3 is TGTGCCATCAGAACAGATTTCACTGAAGCTTTCTTT. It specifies CAIRTDFTEAFF.

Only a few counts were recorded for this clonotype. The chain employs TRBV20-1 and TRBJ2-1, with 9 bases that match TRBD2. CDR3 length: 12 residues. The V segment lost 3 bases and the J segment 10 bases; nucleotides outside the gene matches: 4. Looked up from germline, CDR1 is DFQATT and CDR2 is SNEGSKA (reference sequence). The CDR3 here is CSASVAGDEQFF. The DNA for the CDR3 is TGCAGTGCTAGTGTAGCGGGAGACGAGCAGTTCTTC.

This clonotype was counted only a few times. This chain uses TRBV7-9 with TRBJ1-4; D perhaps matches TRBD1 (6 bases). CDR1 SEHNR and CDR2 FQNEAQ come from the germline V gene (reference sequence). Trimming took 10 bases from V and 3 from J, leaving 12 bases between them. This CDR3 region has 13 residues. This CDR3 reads CATSDRANEKLFF. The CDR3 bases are TGTGCCACCTCGGACAGAGCTAATGAAAAACTGTTTTTT.

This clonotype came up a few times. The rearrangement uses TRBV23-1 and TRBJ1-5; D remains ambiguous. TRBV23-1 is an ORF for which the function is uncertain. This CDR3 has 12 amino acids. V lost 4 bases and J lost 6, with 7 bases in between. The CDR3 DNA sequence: TGCGCCAGCAGTCGAATCTTTCAGCCCCAGCATTTT. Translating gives CASSRIFQPQHF.

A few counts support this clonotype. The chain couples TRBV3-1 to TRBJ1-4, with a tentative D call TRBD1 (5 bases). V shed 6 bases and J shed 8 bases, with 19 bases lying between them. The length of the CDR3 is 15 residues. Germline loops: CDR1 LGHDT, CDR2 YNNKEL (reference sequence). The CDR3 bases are TGTGCCAGCAGACCAACGGGCAGGGTGTTCGAAAAACTGTTTTTT. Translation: CASRPTGRVFEKLFF.

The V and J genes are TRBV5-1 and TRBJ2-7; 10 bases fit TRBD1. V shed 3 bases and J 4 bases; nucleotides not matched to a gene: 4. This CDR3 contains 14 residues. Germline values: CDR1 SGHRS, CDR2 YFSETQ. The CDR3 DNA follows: TGCGCCAGCAGCTCGCCGGGACAGGGGTACGAGCAGTACTTC. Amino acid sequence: CASSSPGQGYEQYF.

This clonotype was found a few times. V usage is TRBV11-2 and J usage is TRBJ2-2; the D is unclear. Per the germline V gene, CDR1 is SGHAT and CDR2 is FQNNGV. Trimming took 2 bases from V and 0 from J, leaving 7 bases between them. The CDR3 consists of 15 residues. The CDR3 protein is CASSLKVANTGELFF. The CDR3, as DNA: TGTGCCAGCAGCTTAAAAGTCGCGAACACCGGGGAGCTGTTTTTT.

CDR3: CASSLAVRSEAFF. CDR3 DNA: TGTGCCAGCAGCTTAGCGGTAAGGAGTGAAGCTTTCTTT. The chain uses TRBV7-2 and TRBJ1-1; D ambiguous. The CDR3 has 13 residues. V was clipped by 0 bases and J by 7 bases, with 9 bases between them. Germline CDR1 SGHTA, CDR2 FQGNSA. Using reference TRBV7-2 and TRBJ1-1 for the parts outside the CDR3, the full variable domain is GAGVSQSPSNKVTEKGKDVELRCDPISGHTALYWYRQSLGQGLEFLIYFQGNSAPDKSGLPSDRFSAERTGGSVSTLTIQRTQQEDSAVYLCASSLAVRSEAFFGQGTRLTVV.

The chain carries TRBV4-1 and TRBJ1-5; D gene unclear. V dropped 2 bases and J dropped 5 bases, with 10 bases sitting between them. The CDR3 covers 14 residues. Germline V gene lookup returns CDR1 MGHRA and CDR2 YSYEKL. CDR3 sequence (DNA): TGCGCCAGCAGCCAACTTGTGGTGGATCAGCCCCAGCATTTT. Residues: CASSQLVVDQPQHF.

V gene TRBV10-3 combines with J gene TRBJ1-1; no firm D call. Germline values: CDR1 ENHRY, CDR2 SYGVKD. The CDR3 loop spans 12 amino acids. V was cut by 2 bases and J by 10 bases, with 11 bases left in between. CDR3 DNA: TGTGCCATCAGTGAGAATGGAAGCCGAGCTTTCTTT. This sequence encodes CAISENGSRAFF.

This CDR3 is CASSLDSGGQEKLFF. The CDR3 DNA sequence: TGCGCCAGCAGCTTGGATTCAGGGGGCCAGGAAAAACTGTTTTTT. The rearrangement uses TRBV5-1 and TRBJ1-4, with 8 nucleotides matching TRBD1. The J segment lost 8 bases and the V segment lost 0 bases, leaving 6 bases of the junction unmatched. Per the germline V gene, CDR1 is SGHRS and CDR2 is YFSETQ. The CDR3 loop spans 15 amino acids. The variable domain in full, with the rest retrieved from reference TRBV5-1 and TRBJ1-4, is KAGVTQTPRYLIKTRGQQVTLSCSPISGHRSVSWYQQTPGQGLQFLFEYFSETQRNKGNFPGRFSGRQFSNSRSEMNVSTLELGDSALYLCASSLDSGGQEKLFFGSGTQLSVL.

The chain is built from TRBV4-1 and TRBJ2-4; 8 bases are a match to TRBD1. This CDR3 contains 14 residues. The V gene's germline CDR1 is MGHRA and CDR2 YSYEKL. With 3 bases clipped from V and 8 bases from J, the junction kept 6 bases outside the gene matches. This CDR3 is CASSQPGQVDIQYF. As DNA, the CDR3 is TGCGCCAGCAGCCAGCCGGGACAGGTGGACATTCAGTACTTC.